This TCR beta chain was sequenced in a study of identifying expanded T cells in peripheral blood. Study-level findings and limits: Clone count variance between roughly 2-week samples rose with total template count.

Measured with immunoSEQ multiplex PCR; TCRdb has only the in-frame clones, and not every one. The sample yields roughly 78,000 clones, roughly nine tenths seen once. On this clone itself: Its specificity is not known.

This clonotype originated in a person aged 18 to 75 in good health. The sequencing sample was made of blood.

The chain's CDR3 is CSVISGAETQYF. The CDR3 DNA sequence: TGCAGCGTTATATCAGGGGCGGAGACCCAGTACTTC. The chain recombines TRBV29-1 with TRBJ2-5, with D tentatively TRBD1 (6 bases). Germline V gives CDR1 SQVTM, CDR2 ANQGSEA. Between the trimmed V and J ends, which lost 5 bases and 5 bases, there was a span of 12 bases. This CDR3 is 12 amino acids long.